This T cell receptor (beta chain) came from a study of cytomegalovirus exposure and HLA in healthy donors. Study-wide background: Genotyping showed roughly 76% of roughly 400 donors falling in the Caucasian-associated ancestry cluster. Notes on the study in general: TRBV6-2, TRBV6-3 and other indistinguishable V segments were excluded. CMV antigen specificity of a few CMV-associated chains was confirmed in vitro.

PCR primers comprised 60 Vbeta and 13 Jbeta primers. TCRdb keeps only in-frame clones here, not all; method: immunoSEQ multiplex PCR. This sample yields under 150,000 clones, of which 80% are seen a single time; 4% belongs to the top ten. The CDR3 runs to 13 residues. Germline CDR1 is SGHRS and CDR2 is YFSETQ. Trimming cost V 6 bases and J 5 bases, with 14 bases left between them. This clone is a singleton in its sample. Its antigen is not known. Samples came from healthy bone marrow donors. Sequencing was performed on PBMCs. The receptor's source is a woman in her thirties or forties in good health and CMV-seronegative. The J gene is TRBJ2-5, the V gene TRBV5-1; D might be TRBD1 (7 bases). The chain's CDR3 is CASTLRGVETQYF. CDR3 in DNA: TGCGCCAGCACTCTCAGGGGGGTGGAGACCCAGTACTTC.